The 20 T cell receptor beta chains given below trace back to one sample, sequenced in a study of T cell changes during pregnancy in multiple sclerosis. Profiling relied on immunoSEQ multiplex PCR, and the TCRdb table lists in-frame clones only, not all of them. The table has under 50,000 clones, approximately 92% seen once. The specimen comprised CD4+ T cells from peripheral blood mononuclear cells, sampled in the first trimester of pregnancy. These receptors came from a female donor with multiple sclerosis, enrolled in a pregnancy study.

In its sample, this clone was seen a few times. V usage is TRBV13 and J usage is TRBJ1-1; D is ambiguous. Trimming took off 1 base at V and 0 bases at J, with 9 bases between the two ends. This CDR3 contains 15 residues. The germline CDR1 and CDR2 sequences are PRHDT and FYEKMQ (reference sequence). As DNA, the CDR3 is TGTGCCAGCAGCTTAGTATCCGTCTTGAACACTGAAGCTTTCTTT. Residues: CASSLVSVLNTEAFF.

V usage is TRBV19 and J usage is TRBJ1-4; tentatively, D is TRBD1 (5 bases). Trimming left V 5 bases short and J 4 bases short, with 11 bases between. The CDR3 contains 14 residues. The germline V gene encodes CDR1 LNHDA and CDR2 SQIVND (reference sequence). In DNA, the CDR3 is TGTGCCAGTAGTTTGGGACTGGTTAATGAAAAACTGTTTTTT. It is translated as CASSLGLVNEKLFF.

This CDR3 is CASSGLSAGSSTDTQYF. The CDR3 DNA is TGTGCCAGCAGCGGCTTATCCGCAGGGTCTAGCACAGATACGCAGTATTTT. The rearrangement links TRBV28 to TRBJ2-3; D perhaps matches TRBD1 (5 bases). CDR1 is MDHEN and CDR2 is SYDVKM in the germline V gene. V was shortened by 6 bases and J by 0 bases, with 19 bases between the two germline ends. CDR3 length equals 17 residues.

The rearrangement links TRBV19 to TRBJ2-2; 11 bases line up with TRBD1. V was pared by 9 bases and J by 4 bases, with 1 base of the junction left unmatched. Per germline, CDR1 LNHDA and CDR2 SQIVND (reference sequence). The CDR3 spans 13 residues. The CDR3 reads CASGTGGTGELFF. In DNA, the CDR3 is TGTGCCAGCGGGACAGGGGGCACCGGGGAGCTGTTTTTT.

The CDR3 DNA sequence: TGTGCCAGCAGTTACAGGACAGGTAACACTGAAGCTTTCTTT. It encodes CASSYRTGNTEAFF. The chain employs TRBV6-5 and TRBJ1-1, with TRBD1 matching 7 bases. The V and J ends lost 2 bases and 2 bases, in that order; junction bases with no gene match: 2. Per germline, CDR1 MNHEY and CDR2 SVGAGI. The CDR3 has 14 residues.

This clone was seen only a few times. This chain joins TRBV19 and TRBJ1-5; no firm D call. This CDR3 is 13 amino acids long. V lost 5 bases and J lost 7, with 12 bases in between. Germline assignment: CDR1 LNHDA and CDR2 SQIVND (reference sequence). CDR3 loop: CASSVEGGQPQHF. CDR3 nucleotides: TGTGCCAGTAGTGTCGAGGGCGGACAGCCCCAGCATTTT.

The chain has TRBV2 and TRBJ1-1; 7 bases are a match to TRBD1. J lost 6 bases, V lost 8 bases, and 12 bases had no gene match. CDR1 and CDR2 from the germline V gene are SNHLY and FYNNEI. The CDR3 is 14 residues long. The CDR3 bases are TGTGCCAGCCGCCGGGACAGATATGAACCTGAAGCTTTCTTT. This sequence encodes CASRRDRYEPEAFF. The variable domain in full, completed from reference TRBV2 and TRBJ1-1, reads EPEVTQTPSHQVTQMGQEVILRCVPISNHLYFYWYRQILGQKVEFLVSFYNNEISEKSEIFDDQFSVERPDGSNFTLKIRSTKLEDSAMYFCASRRDRYEPEAFFGQGTRLTVV.

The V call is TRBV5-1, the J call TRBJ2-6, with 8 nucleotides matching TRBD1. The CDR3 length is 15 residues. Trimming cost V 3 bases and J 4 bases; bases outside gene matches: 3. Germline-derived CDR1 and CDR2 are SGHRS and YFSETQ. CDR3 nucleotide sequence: TGCGCCAGCAGCTCCGGGACAGGCGGGGCCAACGTCCTGACTTTC. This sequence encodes CASSSGTGGANVLTF.

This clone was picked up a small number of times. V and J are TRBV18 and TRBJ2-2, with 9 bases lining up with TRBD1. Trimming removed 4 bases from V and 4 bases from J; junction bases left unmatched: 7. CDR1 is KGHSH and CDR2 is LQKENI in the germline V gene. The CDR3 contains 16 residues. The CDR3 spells CASSRMDRGLTGELFF. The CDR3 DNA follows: TGTGCCAGCTCACGGATGGACAGGGGCCTCACCGGGGAGCTGTTTTTT.

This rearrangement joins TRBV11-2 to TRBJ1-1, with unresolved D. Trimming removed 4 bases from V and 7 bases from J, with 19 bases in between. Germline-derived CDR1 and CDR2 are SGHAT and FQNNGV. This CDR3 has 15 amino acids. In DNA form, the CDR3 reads TGTGCCAGCAGCTCCCCCCGCGGCGCTGGTCTTGAAGCTTTCTTT. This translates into CASSSPRGAGLEAFF.

In nucleotides, the CDR3 is TGTGCCAGCAGTTCCCTAGCGGGGCCCTCCTACGAGCAGTACTTC. Its protein is CASSSLAGPSYEQYF. The rearrangement links TRBV28 to TRBJ2-7, with 9 bases that match TRBD2. V shed 4 bases and J 0 bases; nucleotides not matched to a gene: 4. Germline CDR1 is MDHEN and CDR2 is SYDVKM. There are 15 residues in the CDR3.

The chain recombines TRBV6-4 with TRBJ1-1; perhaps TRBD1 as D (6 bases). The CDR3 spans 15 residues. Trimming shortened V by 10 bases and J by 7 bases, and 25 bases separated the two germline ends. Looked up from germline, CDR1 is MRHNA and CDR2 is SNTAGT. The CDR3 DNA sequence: TGTGCCACACAAGAGGGGGACAACCGAACGTATGAAGCTTTCTTT. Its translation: CATQEGDNRTYEAFF.

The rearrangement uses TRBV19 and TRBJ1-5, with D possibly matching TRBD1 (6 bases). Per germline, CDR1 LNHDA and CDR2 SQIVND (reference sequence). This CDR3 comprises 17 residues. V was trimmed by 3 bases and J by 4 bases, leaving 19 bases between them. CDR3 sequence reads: CASSIAGGTKGNQPQHF. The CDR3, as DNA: TGTGCCAGTAGTATTGCGGGGGGCACAAAGGGGAATCAGCCCCAGCATTTT.

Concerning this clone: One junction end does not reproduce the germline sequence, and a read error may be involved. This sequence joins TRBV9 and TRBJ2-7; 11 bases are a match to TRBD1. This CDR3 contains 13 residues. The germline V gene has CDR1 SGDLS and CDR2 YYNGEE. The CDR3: CASSPSPGQGVSF. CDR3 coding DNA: TGTGCCAGCAGCCCATCCCCGGGACAGGGGGTTAGCTTC. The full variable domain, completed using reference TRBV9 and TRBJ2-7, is DSGVTQTPKHLITATGQRVTLRCSPRSGDLSVYWYQQSLDQGLQFLIQYYNGEERAKGNILERFSAQQFPDLHSELNLSSLELGDSALYFCASSPSPGQGVSFGPGTRLTVT.

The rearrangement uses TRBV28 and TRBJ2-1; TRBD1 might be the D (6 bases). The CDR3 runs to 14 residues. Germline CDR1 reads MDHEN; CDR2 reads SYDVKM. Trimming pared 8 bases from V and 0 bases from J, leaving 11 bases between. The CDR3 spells CASEGVHSYNEQFF. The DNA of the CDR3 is TGTGCCAGCGAGGGGGTTCACTCCTACAATGAGCAGTTCTTC.

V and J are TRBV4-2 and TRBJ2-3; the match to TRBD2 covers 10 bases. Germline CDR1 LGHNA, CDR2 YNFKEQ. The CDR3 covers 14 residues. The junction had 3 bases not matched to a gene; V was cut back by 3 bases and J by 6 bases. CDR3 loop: CASSHGGLADTQYF. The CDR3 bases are TGTGCCAGCAGCCACGGGGGACTAGCGGATACGCAGTATTTT.

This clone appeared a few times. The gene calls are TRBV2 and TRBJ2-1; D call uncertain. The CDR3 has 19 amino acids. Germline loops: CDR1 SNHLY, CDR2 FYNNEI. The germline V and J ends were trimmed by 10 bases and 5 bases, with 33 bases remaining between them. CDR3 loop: CATLQVGARIIGTHNEQFF. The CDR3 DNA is TGTGCCACCCTACAAGTAGGAGCTAGAATAATAGGCACACACAATGAGCAGTTCTTC. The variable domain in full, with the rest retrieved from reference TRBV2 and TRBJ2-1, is EPEVTQTPSHQVTQMGQEVILRCVPISNHLYFYWYRQILGQKVEFLVSFYNNEISEKSEIFDDQFSVERPDGSNFTLKIRSTKLEDSAMYFCATLQVGARIIGTHNEQFFGPGTRLTVL.

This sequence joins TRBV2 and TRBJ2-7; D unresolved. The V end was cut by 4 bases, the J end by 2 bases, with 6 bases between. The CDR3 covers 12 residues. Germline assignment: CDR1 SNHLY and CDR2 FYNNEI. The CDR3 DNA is TGTGCCAGCAGTGCTCTAGCCTACGAGCAGTACTTC. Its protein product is CASSALAYEQYF.

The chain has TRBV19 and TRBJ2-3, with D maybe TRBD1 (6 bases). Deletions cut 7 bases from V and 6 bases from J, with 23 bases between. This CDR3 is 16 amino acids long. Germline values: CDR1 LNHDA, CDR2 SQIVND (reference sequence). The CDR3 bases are TGTGCCAGTACCCCGAGTTCACAGGGATACCGGGATACGCAGTATTTT. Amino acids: CASTPSSQGYRDTQYF.

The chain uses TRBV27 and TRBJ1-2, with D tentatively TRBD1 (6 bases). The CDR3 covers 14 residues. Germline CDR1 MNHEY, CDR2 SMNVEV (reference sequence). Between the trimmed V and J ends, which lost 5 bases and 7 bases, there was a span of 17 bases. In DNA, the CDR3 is TGTGCCAGCAGTGAGGTCCAGGGGCGCGGTGGCTACACCTTC. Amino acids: CASSEVQGRGGYTF.